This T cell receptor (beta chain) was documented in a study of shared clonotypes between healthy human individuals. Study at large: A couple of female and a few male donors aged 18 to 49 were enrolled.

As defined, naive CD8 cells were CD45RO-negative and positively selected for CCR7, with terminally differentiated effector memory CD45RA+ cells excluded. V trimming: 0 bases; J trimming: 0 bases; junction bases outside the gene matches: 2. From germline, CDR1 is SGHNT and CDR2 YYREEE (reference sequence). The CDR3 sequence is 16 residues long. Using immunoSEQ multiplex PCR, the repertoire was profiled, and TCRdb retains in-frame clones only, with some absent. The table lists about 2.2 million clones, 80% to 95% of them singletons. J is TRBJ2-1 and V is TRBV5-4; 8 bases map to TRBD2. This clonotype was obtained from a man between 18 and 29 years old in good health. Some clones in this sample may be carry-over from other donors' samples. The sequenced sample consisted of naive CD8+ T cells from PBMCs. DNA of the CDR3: TGTGCCAGCAGCTTGGAGCGGGAGCTCTCCTACAATGAGCAGTTCTTC. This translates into CASSLERELSYNEQFF.